This section outlines one T cell receptor (beta chain) sequence together with its context. Its cognate antigen is unknown. The V end lost 2 bases, the J end lost 4 bases, and 6 bases lay between the germline ends. The CDR3 runs 14 residues. The V gene's germline CDR1 is KGHSH and CDR2 LQKENI. This specimen comes from a study of T-cell memory formation after mild COVID-19. TCR alpha and TCR beta cDNA libraries carrying sample barcodes and UMIs were produced by 5'RACE using constant-segment primers. TCRdb ran MiXCR on the 5' RACE reads and lists one entry per CDR3 protein. Here the sample spans 250,000 to 350,000 distinct CDR3 sequences, roughly a fifth being singletons. General study results and limits: The CD4+ clones that contracted clustered mainly within CM and EM, and the CD8+ clones concentrated in EMRA. Some responding clones appeared in pre-infection memory, suggesting cross-reactive memory joined. Later expanders leaned CD4+, whereas day 15 to 85 contracting clones were balanced CD4/CD8.

Sequenced material: PBMCs or a T cell subset sorted from them (not recorded which). The chain carries TRBV18 and TRBJ2-6; D is ambiguous. This clonotype originated in a young man who had mild COVID-19 (a few samples of this study predate the infection). Cell type and time point are not known. In nucleotides, the CDR3 is TGTGCCAGCTCACCATCGGAAGGGGCCAACGTCCTGACTTTC. Protein sequence: CASSPSEGANVLTF.